The 28 T cell receptor beta chains presented below share a single source sample, sequenced in a study of blood T cells in healthy people across ages. It was with a sample-barcoded 5' primer and a J-beta primer mix that a second PCR of roughly 7 to 12 cycles was run. TCRdb re-analysed the 5' RACE reads in MiXCR, keeping a single row per CDR3 protein. This table holds around 780,000 distinct CDR3 sequences, approximately 53% found once. Material: blood. Every receptor here comes from a man aged 40-49 years in good health.

The V and J genes are TRBV13 and TRBJ2-7; D might be TRBD1 (5 bases). This CDR3 region has 14 residues. Per the germline V gene, CDR1 is PRHDT and CDR2 is FYEKMQ (reference sequence). Between the trimmed V and J ends, which lost 5 bases and 5 bases, there was a span of 16 bases. The CDR3 coding sequence is TGTGCCAGCAGCACAGGCGCAGGGTTACACGAGCAGTACTTC. Protein product: CASSTGAGLHEQYF.

V and J are TRBV20-1 and TRBJ2-5; 15 bases agree with TRBD2. Trimming at V came to 7 bases and at J to 4 bases, leaving 4 bases not matched to a gene. This CDR3 is 14 amino acids long. Germline V gives CDR1 DFQATT, CDR2 SNEGSKA (reference sequence). The CDR3 DNA reads TGCAGTGTCCGGACTAGCGGGGGGGGAGAGACCCAGTACTTC. It encodes CSVRTSGGGETQYF.

The chain couples TRBV13 to TRBJ2-2; D might be TRBD1 (5 bases). CDR1 PRHDT and CDR2 FYEKMQ come from the germline V gene (reference sequence). Trimming stripped 4 bases from V and 4 bases from J, with 10 bases between. This CDR3 is 14 amino acids long. The CDR3 loop is CASSSRQTTGELFF. DNA for the CDR3: TGTGCCAGCAGCTCCCGACAGACCACCGGGGAGCTGTTTTTT.

As DNA, the CDR3 is TGTGCCACCAGTGATTTGCCTGTGACTAGAGGGGGGGCCGAAGAGACCCAGTACTTC. Translating it yields CATSDLPVTRGGAEETQYF. The genes are TRBV24-1 and TRBJ2-5, with D maybe TRBD2 (7 bases). The V and J ends lost 0 bases and 3 bases respectively, with 22 bases between them. From germline, CDR1 is KGHDR and CDR2 SFDVKD. This CDR3 contains 19 residues.

The J gene is TRBJ1-4, the V gene TRBV29-1; 8 bases line up with TRBD1. Germline CDR1 is SQVTM and CDR2 is ANQGSEA. After removal of 3 bases from V and 4 bases from J, the junction contained 7 bases not matched to a gene. This CDR3 spans 15 amino acids. CDR3 bases: TGCAGCGTTGAGAGTGGACAGGGTGATAATGAAAAACTGTTTTTT. This encodes CSVESGQGDNEKLFF.

The chain joins TRBV5-6 to TRBJ2-2; possibly TRBD1 for D (5 bases). Germline V gives CDR1 SGHDT, CDR2 YYEEEE. Trimming left V 0 bases short and J 5 bases short, with 8 bases between. CDR3 length equals 14 residues. This CDR3 is CASSLGRETGELFF. The CDR3 coding sequence is TGTGCCAGCAGCTTGGGCAGGGAAACCGGGGAGCTGTTTTTT.

With respect to this clonotype: One end of the junction fails to match germline, which may point to a read error. The chain carries TRBV5-1 and TRBJ2-6; D is perhaps TRBD1 (6 bases). Germline V CDR1 and CDR2: SGHRS, YFSETQ. The CDR3 is 17 residues long. CDR3 in DNA: TGCGCCAGCAGCCATACTGGACAGAGCTCTGGGGCCAACGCCCTGACTTTC. This codes for CASSHTGQSSGANALTF.

This rearrangement joins TRBV3-1 to TRBJ2-3; 7 bases are shared with TRBD1. V shed 9 bases, J shed 4 bases, and the junction held 7 bases outside the gene matches. The germline CDR1 and CDR2 sequences are LGHDT and YNNKEL (reference sequence). The CDR3 has 13 amino acids. The CDR3 sequence: CASYITGADTQYF. CDR3 DNA sequence: TGTGCCAGTTACATAACAGGGGCAGATACGCAGTATTTT.

The rearrangement links TRBV7-2 to TRBJ2-1; 13 bases are a match to TRBD2. This CDR3 is 15 amino acids long. CDR1 and CDR2 from the germline V gene are SGHTA and FQGNSA. V gave up 5 bases and J gave up 3 bases; unmatched junction bases: 1. The CDR3 is CASSGLAGVYNEQFF. As DNA, the CDR3 is TGTGCCAGCAGCGGACTAGCGGGAGTCTACAATGAGCAGTTCTTC.

This sequence joins TRBV20-1 and TRBJ2-6; 8 bases agree with TRBD1. The CDR3 is 23 amino acids. Germline V CDR1 and CDR2: DFQATT, SNEGSKA (reference sequence). J lost 2 bases, V lost 5 bases, and 29 bases had no gene match. The CDR3 nucleotides read TGCAGTGCTGACACAGGGGGAGTCGAGGGGAACATGTCCGAACTCACTGGGGCCAACGTCCTGACTTTC. This codes for CSADTGGVEGNMSELTGANVLTF.

This clonotype was recorded a few times. The rearrangement joins TRBV7-9 to TRBJ2-7, with D possibly matching TRBD2 (5 bases). The CDR3 loop spans 15 amino acids. Germline V CDR1 and CDR2: SEHNR, FQNEAQ (reference sequence). V shed 8 bases and J shed 0 bases, with 17 bases lying between them. The CDR3 region has the DNA TGTGCCAGCGGGCCAGGAAGGACTTTCTCCTACGAGCAGTACTTC. Protein: CASGPGRTFSYEQYF.

This clonotype was seen a few times. In nucleotides, the CDR3 is TGTGCCAGCAGTTCGGGACACTCCACAGATACGCAGTATTTT. It is translated as CASSSGHSTDTQYF. This sequence joins TRBV7-3 and TRBJ2-3; maybe TRBD1 (6 bases). The germline gives CDR1 SGHTA, CDR2 FQGTGA. Trimming took 6 bases from V and 2 from J, leaving 12 bases between them. CDR3 length equals 14 residues.

A few counts support this clonotype. The chain recombines TRBV9 with TRBJ2-4, with D possibly called TRBD1 or TRBD2 (6 bases each). Germline-derived CDR1 and CDR2 are SGDLS and YYNGEE. CDR3 size: 14 residues. V lost 0 bases and J lost 7, with 11 bases in between. The CDR3 here is CASSVGGDKNIQYF. CDR3 DNA: TGTGCCAGCAGCGTAGGGGGGGACAAGAACATTCAGTACTTC.

This clonotype has a handful of counts. The J gene is TRBJ1-2, the V gene TRBV24-1, with 7 nucleotides matching TRBD1. Losses at the gene ends were 3 bases for V and 0 bases for J; bases not matched to a gene: 3. Germline V CDR1 and CDR2: KGHDR, SFDVKD. The CDR3 is made up of 15 amino acids. The CDR3 coding sequence is TGTGCCACCAGTGATCGACAGGGAGCTAACTATGGCTACACCTTC. This encodes CATSDRQGANYGYTF.

V is TRBV13 and J is TRBJ2-7; tentative D call: TRBD1 (5 bases). The J call is uncertain, as TRBJ2-5 better fits the DNA end. CDR3 length equals 13 residues. Germline V CDR1 and CDR2: PRHDT, FYEKMQ (reference sequence). The CDR3 DNA reads TGTGCCAGCAGCAGGGGCTGGGATGAGACCCAGTACTTC. As protein: CASSRGWDETQYF.

This clonotype was observed a few times. The CDR3 loop reads CASRYMPAVGDNALPQHF. The DNA of the CDR3 is TGCGCCAGCAGATACATGCCTGCAGTAGGGGATAACGCGCTGCCCCAGCATTTT. The chain links TRBV5-1 to TRBJ1-5; perhaps TRBD1 as D (5 bases). V lost 5 bases and J 9 bases, leaving 30 bases between the germline ends. The CDR3 has 18 amino acids. Germline V gene sequence: CDR1 SGHRS, CDR2 YFSETQ.

V is TRBV29-1 and J is TRBJ2-1, with D tentatively TRBD2 (5 bases). Germline CDR1 reads SQVTM; CDR2 reads ANQGSEA. Deletions cut 3 bases from V and 4 bases from J, with 16 bases between. The CDR3 length is 15 residues. The CDR3: CSVESEVALYNEQFF. Written as DNA, the CDR3 is TGCAGCGTTGAGTCGGAGGTGGCCTTGTACAATGAGCAGTTCTTC.

This sequence joins TRBV29-1 and TRBJ2-7; D possibly corresponds to TRBD1 (7 bases). V shed 4 bases and J shed 0 bases, with 25 bases lying between them. CDR1 and CDR2 (germline): SQVTM, ANQGSEA. The CDR3 is 18 amino acids. The DNA of the CDR3 is TGCAGCGTTGGTGGCGGCGGAGGGGGCCTCGGGAGCTCCTACGAGCAGTACTTC. Translating it yields CSVGGGGGGLGSSYEQYF.

The chain joins TRBV4-1 to TRBJ1-2, with a tentative D call TRBD1 (5 bases). Germline V CDR1 and CDR2: MGHRA, YSYEKL. The CDR3 extends over 14 amino acids. Trimming cost V 7 bases and J 4 bases, with 16 bases left between them. The CDR3 DNA reads TGCGCCAGCACCCAGGAAGGGGTGGGCTATGGCTACACCTTC. Its protein is CASTQEGVGYGYTF.

Only a few counts were recorded for this clonotype. This chain joins TRBV12-3 or TRBV12-4 and TRBJ1-6; D unclear. Trimming removed 2 bases at V and 8 bases at J, with 7 bases between. This CDR3 is built from 13 residues. CDR3 region: CASSLKGDSPLHF. DNA for the CDR3: TGTGCCAGCAGTTTAAAGGGAGATTCACCCCTCCACTTT.

The genes are TRBV20-1 and TRBJ1-1; a weak D match, TRBD1 (5 bases). The CDR3 extends over 14 amino acids. The V end was cut by 1 base, the J end by 6 bases, with 15 bases between. Germline CDR1 reads DFQATT; CDR2 reads SNEGSKA (reference sequence). In nucleotides, the CDR3 is TGCAGTGCTAGAGCCTTGGACCAGGGTTCTGAAGCTTTCTTT. It translates to CSARALDQGSEAFF.

The genes are TRBV24-1 and TRBJ2-6; 7 positions agree with TRBD1. The CDR3 is 19 residues long. The germline V gene has CDR1 KGHDR and CDR2 SFDVKD. Trimming removed 9 bases from V and 0 bases from J; junction bases left unmatched: 16. CDR3 bases: TGTGCCACCCCGACAGGGAGCCTGATTAAATCCTCTGGGGCCAACGTCCTGACTTTC. Its translation: CATPTGSLIKSSGANVLTF.

The chain recombines TRBV4-2 with TRBJ2-6; D is undetermined. CDR1 is LGHNA, CDR2 YNFKEQ, per germline. V was clipped by 1 base and J by 0 bases, with 10 bases between them. There are 17 residues in the CDR3. The CDR3 region is CASSQADTNSGANVLTF. In nucleotides, the CDR3 is TGTGCCAGCAGCCAAGCAGATACAAACTCTGGGGCCAACGTCCTGACTTTC.

The chain employs TRBV27 and TRBJ2-4; 11 positions agree with TRBD1. This CDR3 region has 13 residues. V lost 7 bases to trimming and J lost 7 bases; unmatched junction nucleotides: 3. Germline V gene lookup returns CDR1 MNHEY and CDR2 SMNVEV (reference sequence). This CDR3 reads CASTGTGGNIQYF. Here the CDR3 DNA reads TGTGCCAGCACCGGGACAGGGGGGAACATTCAGTACTTC.

This clonotype was detected only a few times. The V and J genes are TRBV25-1 and TRBJ2-7, with D possibly being TRBD1 (6 bases). V was cut by 1 base and J by 2 bases, with 9 bases left in between. The germline gives CDR1 MGHDK, CDR2 SYGVNS. The CDR3 consists of 14 residues. CDR3 region: CASSESGVPYEQYF. CDR3 nucleotides: TGTGCCAGCAGTGAATCAGGGGTACCCTACGAGCAGTACTTC.

The V and J genes are TRBV2 and TRBJ2-5, with 10 bases matching TRBD1. The DNA end favors TRBJ2-7, so the J call may be wrong. This CDR3 comprises 14 residues. Per germline, CDR1 SNHLY and CDR2 FYNNEI. DNA for the CDR3: TGTGCCAGCGGCGGGGACAGGGGCTCCTACGAGCAGTACTTC. Its protein is CASGGDRGSYEQYF.

This clonotype was observed a few times. The V gene is TRBV5-4, the J gene TRBJ2-5, with D possibly matching TRBD1 (6 bases). The CDR3 loop spans 14 amino acids. Per germline, CDR1 SGHNT and CDR2 YYREEE (reference sequence). V gave up 2 bases and J gave up 5 bases, with 13 bases separating them. CDR3 coding DNA: TGTGCCAGCAGCTTTTCTAACAGGGAGGAGACCCAGTACTTC. Protein: CASSFSNREETQYF. The full variable domain, with the rest looked up from reference TRBV5-4 and TRBJ2-5, is ETGVTQSPTHLIKTRGQQVTLRCSSQSGHNTVSWYQQALGQGPQFIFQYYREEENGRGNFPPRFSGLQFPNYSSELNVNALELDDSALYLCASSFSNREETQYFGPGTRLLVL.

This rearrangement joins TRBV5-1 to TRBJ1-1; maybe TRBD1 (6 bases). Trimming took off 2 bases at V and 1 base at J, with 12 bases between the two ends. Germline V lookup: CDR1 SGHRS, CDR2 YFSETQ. This CDR3 region has 15 residues. CDR3 loop: CASSLTGGKNTEAFF. In nucleotides, the CDR3 is TGCGCCAGCAGCTTAACGGGGGGCAAGAACACTGAAGCTTTCTTT.